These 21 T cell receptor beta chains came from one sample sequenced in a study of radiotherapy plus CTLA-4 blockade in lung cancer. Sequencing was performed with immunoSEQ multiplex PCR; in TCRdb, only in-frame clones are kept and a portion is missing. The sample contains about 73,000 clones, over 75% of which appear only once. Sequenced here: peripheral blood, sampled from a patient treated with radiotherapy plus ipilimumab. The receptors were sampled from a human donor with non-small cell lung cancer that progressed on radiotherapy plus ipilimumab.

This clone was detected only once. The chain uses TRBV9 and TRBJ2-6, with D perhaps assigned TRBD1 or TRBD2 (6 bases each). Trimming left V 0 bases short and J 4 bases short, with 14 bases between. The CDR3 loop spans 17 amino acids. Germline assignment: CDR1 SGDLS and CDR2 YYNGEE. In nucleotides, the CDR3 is TGTGCCAGCAGCGTAGATCCGGGGGCGCTCGGGGCCAACGTCCTGACTTTC. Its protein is CASSVDPGALGANVLTF. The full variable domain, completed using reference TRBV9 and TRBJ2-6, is DSGVTQTPKHLITATGQRVTLRCSPRSGDLSVYWYQQSLDQGLQFLIQYYNGEERAKGNILERFSAQQFPDLHSELNLSSLELGDSALYFCASSVDPGALGANVLTFGAGSRLTVL.

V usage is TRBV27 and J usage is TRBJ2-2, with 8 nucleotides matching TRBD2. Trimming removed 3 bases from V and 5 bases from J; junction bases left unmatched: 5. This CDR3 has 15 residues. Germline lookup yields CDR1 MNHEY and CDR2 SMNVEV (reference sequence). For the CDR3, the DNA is TGTGCCAGCAGTTTTACGGGAGGGTTAACCGGGGAGCTGTTTTTT. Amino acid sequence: CASSFTGGLTGELFF.

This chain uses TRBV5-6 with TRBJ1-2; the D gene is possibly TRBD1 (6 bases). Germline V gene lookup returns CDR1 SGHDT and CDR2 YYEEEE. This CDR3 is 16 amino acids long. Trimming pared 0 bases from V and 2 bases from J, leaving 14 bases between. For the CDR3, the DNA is TGTGCCAGCAGCTTGGGGCGTTCGCAGGGGAACTATGGCTACACCTTC. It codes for CASSLGRSQGNYGYTF. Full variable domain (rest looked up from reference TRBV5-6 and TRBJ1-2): DAGVTQSPTHLIKTRGQQVTLRCSPKSGHDTVSWYQQALGQGPQFIFQYYEEEERQRGNFPDRFSGHQFPNYSSELNVNALLLGDSALYLCASSLGRSQGNYGYTFGSGTRLTVV.

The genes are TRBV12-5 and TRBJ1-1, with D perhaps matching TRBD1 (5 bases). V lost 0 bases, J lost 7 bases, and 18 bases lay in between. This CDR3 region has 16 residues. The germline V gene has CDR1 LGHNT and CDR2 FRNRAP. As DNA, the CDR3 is TGTGCTAGTGGTTTGGTCGTCGGTTCCGGACATAATGAAGCTTTCTTT. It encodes CASGLVVGSGHNEAFF.

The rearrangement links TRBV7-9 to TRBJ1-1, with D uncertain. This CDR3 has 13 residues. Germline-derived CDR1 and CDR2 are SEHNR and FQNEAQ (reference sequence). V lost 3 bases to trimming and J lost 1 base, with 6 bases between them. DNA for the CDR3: TGTGCCAGCAGCTTGGTGGGGAACACTGAAGCTTTCTTT. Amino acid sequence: CASSLVGNTEAFF. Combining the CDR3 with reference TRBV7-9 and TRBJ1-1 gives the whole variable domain DTGVSQNPRHKITKRGQNVTFRCDPISEHNRLYWYRQTLGQGPEFLTYFQNEAQLEKSRLLSDRFSAERPKGSFSTLEIQRTEQGDSAMYLCASSLVGNTEAFFGQGTRLTVV.

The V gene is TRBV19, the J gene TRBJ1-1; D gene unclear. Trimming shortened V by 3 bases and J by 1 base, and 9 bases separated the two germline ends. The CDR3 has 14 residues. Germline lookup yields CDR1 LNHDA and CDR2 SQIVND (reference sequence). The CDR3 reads CASSIKAGNTEAFF. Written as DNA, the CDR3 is TGTGCCAGTAGTATTAAGGCAGGGAACACTGAAGCTTTCTTT.

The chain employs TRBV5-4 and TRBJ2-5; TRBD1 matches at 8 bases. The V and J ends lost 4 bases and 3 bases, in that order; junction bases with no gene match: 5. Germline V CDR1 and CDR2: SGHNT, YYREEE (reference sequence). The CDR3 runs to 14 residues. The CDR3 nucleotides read TGTGCCAGCAGCCCCAAGGACAGGGAAGAGACCCAGTACTTC. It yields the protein CASSPKDREETQYF.

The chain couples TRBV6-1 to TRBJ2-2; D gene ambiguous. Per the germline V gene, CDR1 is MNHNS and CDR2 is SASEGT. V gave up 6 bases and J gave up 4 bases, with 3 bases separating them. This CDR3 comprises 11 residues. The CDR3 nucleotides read TGTGCCAGCAGAGGCACCGGGGAGCTGTTTTTT. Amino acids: CASRGTGELFF.

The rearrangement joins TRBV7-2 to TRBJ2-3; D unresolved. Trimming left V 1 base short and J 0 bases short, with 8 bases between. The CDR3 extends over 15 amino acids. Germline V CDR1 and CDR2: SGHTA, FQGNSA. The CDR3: CASSLVGASTDTQYF. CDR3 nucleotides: TGTGCCAGCAGCTTAGTAGGCGCTAGCACAGATACGCAGTATTTT.

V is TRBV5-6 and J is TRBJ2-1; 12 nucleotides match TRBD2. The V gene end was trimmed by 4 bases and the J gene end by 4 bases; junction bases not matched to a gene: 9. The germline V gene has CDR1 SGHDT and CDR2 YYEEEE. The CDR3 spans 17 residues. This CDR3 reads CASSPGLAGSVYNEQFF. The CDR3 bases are TGTGCCAGCAGCCCAGGACTAGCGGGATCAGTTTACAATGAGCAGTTCTTC.

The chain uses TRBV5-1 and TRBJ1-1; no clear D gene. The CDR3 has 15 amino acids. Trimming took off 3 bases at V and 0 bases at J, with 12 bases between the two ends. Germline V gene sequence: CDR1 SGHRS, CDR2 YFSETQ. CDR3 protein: CASSSGVGLNTEAFF. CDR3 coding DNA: TGCGCCAGCAGCTCCGGGGTTGGACTGAACACTGAAGCTTTCTTT.

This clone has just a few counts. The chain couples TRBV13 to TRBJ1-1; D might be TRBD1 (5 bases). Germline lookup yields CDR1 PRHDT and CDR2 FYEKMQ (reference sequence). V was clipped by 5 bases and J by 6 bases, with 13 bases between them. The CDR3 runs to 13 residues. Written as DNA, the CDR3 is TGTGCCAGCAGCGGGACGCCGGTCTCTGAAGCTTTCTTT. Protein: CASSGTPVSEAFF.

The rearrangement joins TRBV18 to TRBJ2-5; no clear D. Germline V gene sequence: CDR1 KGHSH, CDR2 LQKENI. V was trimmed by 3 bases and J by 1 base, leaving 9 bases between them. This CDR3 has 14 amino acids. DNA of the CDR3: TGTGCCAGCTCACCGGGATACCGCCAAGAGACCCAGTACTTC. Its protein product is CASSPGYRQETQYF.

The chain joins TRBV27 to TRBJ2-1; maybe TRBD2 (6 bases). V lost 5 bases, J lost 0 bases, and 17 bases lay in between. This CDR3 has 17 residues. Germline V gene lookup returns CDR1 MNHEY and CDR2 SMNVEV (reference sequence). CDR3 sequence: CASSPGNSGSSYNEQFF. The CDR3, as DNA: TGTGCCAGCAGTCCAGGGAATAGCGGAAGCTCCTACAATGAGCAGTTCTTC.

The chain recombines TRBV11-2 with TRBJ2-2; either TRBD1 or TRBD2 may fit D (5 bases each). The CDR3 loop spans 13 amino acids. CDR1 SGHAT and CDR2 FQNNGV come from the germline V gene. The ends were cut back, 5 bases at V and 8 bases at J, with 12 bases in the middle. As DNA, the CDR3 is TGTGCCAGCAGCCCAACTAGGGGTGGGGAGCTGTTTTTT. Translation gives CASSPTRGGELFF.

This CDR3 reads CASSVGQEMPIPLHF. For the CDR3, the DNA is TGTGCCAGCAGTGTGGGACAGGAGATGCCCATCCCCCTCCACTTT. V gene TRBV6-5 combines with J gene TRBJ1-6, with 8 bases fitting TRBD1. V lost 5 bases, J lost 13 bases, and 13 bases stayed unmatched. The CDR3 covers 15 residues. Germline V gene lookup returns CDR1 MNHEY and CDR2 SVGAGI.

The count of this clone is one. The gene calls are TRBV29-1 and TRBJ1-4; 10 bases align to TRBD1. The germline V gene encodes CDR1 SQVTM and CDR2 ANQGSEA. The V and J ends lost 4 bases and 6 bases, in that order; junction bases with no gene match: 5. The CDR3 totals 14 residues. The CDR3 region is CSVARGQGYEKLFF. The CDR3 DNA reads TGCAGCGTTGCCCGGGGACAGGGGTATGAAAAACTGTTTTTT.

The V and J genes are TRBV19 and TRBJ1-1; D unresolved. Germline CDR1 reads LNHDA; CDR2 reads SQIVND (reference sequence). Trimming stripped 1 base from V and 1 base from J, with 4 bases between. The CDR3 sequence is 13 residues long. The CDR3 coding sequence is TGTGCCAGTAGTATAGGTGGGAACACTGAAGCTTTCTTT. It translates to CASSIGGNTEAFF.

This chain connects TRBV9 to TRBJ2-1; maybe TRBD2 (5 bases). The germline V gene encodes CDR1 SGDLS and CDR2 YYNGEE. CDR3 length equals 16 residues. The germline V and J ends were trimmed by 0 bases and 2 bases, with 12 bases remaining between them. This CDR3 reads CASSVAPSRTYNEQFF. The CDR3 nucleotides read TGTGCCAGCAGCGTAGCGCCTAGCAGGACCTACAATGAGCAGTTCTTC.

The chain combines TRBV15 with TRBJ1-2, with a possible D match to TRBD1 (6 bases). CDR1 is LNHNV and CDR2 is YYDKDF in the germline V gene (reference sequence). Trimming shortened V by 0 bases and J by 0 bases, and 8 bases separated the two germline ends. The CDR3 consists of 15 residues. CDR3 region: CATSRDRGPNYGYTF. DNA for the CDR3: TGTGCCACCAGCAGAGATCGGGGGCCTAACTATGGCTACACCTTC.

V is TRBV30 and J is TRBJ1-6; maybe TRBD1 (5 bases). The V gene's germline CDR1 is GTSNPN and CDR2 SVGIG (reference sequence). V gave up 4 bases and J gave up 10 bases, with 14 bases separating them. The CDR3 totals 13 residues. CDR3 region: CAWNYGGDSPLHF. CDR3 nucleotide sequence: TGTGCCTGGAATTACGGGGGGGACTCACCCCTCCACTTT.